The clone carrying this TCR beta chain was observed many times. The time point here: sample taken at primary tumor resection. TCRs were sequenced from unsorted whole RNA of tumor, nontumor lung or PBMC. This entry belongs to a study of spatial heterogeneity in lung cancer. The overall study: Alpha-chain detections were consistently fewer than beta-chain detections among the sequences. More than 8.5 raw reads, on average, carried each unique TCR and UMI combination.

TCRdb re-analysed the 5' RACE reads in MiXCR, keeping a single row per CDR3 protein. The profile covers around 37,000 distinct CDR3 sequences, with under 8.5% appearing a single time and over 25% taken by the ten largest. Trimming removed 5 bases from V and 4 bases from J; junction bases left unmatched: 5. Germline V lookup: CDR1 SNHLY, CDR2 FYNNEI. The length of the CDR3 is 15 residues. The chain links TRBV2 to TRBJ2-3; TRBD2 matches 11 bases. Here the sequenced sample was PBMCs, taken at surgery. The sequence derives from a female donor with early-stage non-small cell lung cancer. CDR3 sequence reads: CASSPTSGSPDTQYF. Written as DNA, the CDR3 is TGTGCCAGCAGTCCTACTAGCGGGAGTCCAGATACGCAGTATTTT.